What follows describes a single TCR beta chain. No antigen is known for it. CDR3 length equals 15 residues. Trimming at V came to 0 bases and at J to 3 bases, leaving 3 bases not matched to a gene. CDR1 and CDR2 (germline): DFQATT, SNEGSKA (reference sequence). This entry belongs to a study of T-cell reconstitution after alpha-beta-depleted transplantation in children. As it was prepared, the TCRbeta library received unique molecular identifiers. One entry per CDR3 protein results from TCRdb running MiXCR on the PCR reads. This sample has around 500,000 distinct CDR3 sequences, with about 23% found just once. Whole-study results and caveats: Newly made T cells mostly supplied T-cell counts and diversity one year after transplant. Approximately two months post-transplant, alpha-beta T cells reportedly originated from several hundred expanded graft clones. Recipient T cells and thymic progenitors that survived gave rise to the high TCRbeta diversity observed at day 60 in some patients.

The chain employs TRBV20-1 and TRBJ2-3; 10 bases match TRBD2. The receptor was derived from a boy in the first two years of life who had a stem cell transplant for acute myeloid leukemia, so the T cells may come from the graft donor. Sequences were derived from PBMCs, mostly from graft donor cells, sampled 360 days after TCRalphabeta/CD19-depleted stem cell transplant. The DNA of the CDR3 is TGCAGTGCTAGAGATGGTAGCGGGGGGACAGATACGCAGTATTTT. It yields the protein CSARDGSGGTDTQYF.